Reported below is one T cell receptor beta chain. The study recruited healthy Caucasian donors from Russia who were aged about 6 to 90. This entry comes from a study of blood T cells in healthy people across ages. About the research overall: Template switching recovered approximately one barcoded beta molecule for every two T cells.

The CDR3 length is 14 residues. Germline CDR1 reads MNHEY; CDR2 reads SMNVEV (reference sequence). After removal of 4 bases from V and 7 bases from J, the junction contained 7 bases not matched to a gene. Sample-barcoded 5' priming and a J-beta primer mix drove a second PCR of roughly 7 to 11 cycles. Carrying 12 random nucleotides, a template-switch adaptor labeled each individual cDNA molecule. TCRdb called the 5' RACE reads again in MiXCR, with one record for every CDR3 protein. Of 850,000 to 1,300,000 distinct CDR3 sequences listed, 45% are singletons. This clonotype was obtained from a woman aged 60-75 years in good health. Source material: blood. This chain connects TRBV27 to TRBJ2-7, with 10 positions matching TRBD1. The CDR3 DNA sequence: TGTGCCAGCAGTTGGACAGGGGGTTCTATAGAGCAGTACTTC. As protein: CASSWTGGSIEQYF.